This TCR beta chain was retrieved from a study of shared clonotypes between healthy human individuals. Study at large: Each donor had three CD4 naive, three CD4 memory, two CD8 naive and one CD8 memory plate.

Of note for this clone: Its antigen is unknown.

Per germline, CDR1 LNHNV and CDR2 YYDKDF (reference sequence). V lost 5 bases, J lost 0 bases, and 10 bases lay in between. The CDR3 spans 15 residues. Libraries were prepared by immunoSEQ multiplex PCR; TCRdb keeps only in-frame clonotypes and omits some of them. The data contain some 2,500,000 clones, under 95% of them singletons. Broader study findings: Naive subsets, compared against memory subsets, generally had larger estimated richness values. Represented diversity, genetic and exposure-history alike, was limited by few donors.

The chain carries TRBV15 and TRBJ2-2, with D perhaps TRBD1 (5 bases). This TCR was sampled from a man younger than 30 in good health. Some clones in this sample may be carry-over from other donors' samples. The sample was naive CD4+ T cells from PBMCs. Subset reported: CD45RA+ positively selected. The CDR3 nucleotides are TGTGCCACCAGCGCCTGGACAACGAACACCGGGGAGCTGTTTTTT. Translation gives CATSAWTTNTGELFF.